Each of the 5 T cell receptor beta chains below was sequenced from the same sample in a study of T cells in Graves' hyperthyroidism and ophthalmopathy. Template material for amplifying TCR beta CDR3 regions consisted of RNA transcripts. The TCR CDR3 first-round RT-PCR relied on the HTBI primer set. Using its own MiXCR run on the multiplex PCR reads, TCRdb lists one record per CDR3 protein. Of hundreds of thousands of distinct CDR3 sequences listed, 15% to 17% are singletons. Sequenced material: blood. The receptor set was obtained from a woman younger than 35 with Graves' hyperthyroidism that later progressed to Graves' ophthalmopathy.

This clonotype showed up many times. The rearrangement uses TRBV20-1 and TRBJ2-1; D unresolved. V was pared by 0 bases and J by 1 base, with 7 bases between. The CDR3 runs 14 residues. Germline lookup yields CDR1 DFQATT and CDR2 SNEGSKA (reference sequence). CDR3 sequence: CSAREVGSYNEQFF. DNA of the CDR3: TGCAGTGCTAGAGAGGTAGGATCCTACAATGAGCAGTTCTTC.

This clonotype was counted many times. The rearrangement uses TRBV20-1 and TRBJ2-3; 10 bases map to TRBD2. The CDR3 is made up of 16 amino acids. Germline V gene data show CDR1 as DFQATT and CDR2 as SNEGSKA (reference sequence). The junction had 11 bases not matched to a gene; V was cut back by 3 bases and J by 5 bases. The CDR3 here is CSASGVAGGFVDTQYF. The CDR3 DNA sequence: TGCAGTGCTAGTGGCGTAGCGGGAGGTTTTGTAGATACGCAGTATTTT.

This clonotype was seen a handful of times. The chain recombines TRBV7-8 with TRBJ2-5; no reliable D call. This CDR3 spans 12 amino acids. Trimming stripped 4 bases from V and 2 bases from J, with 5 bases between. Germline-derived CDR1 and CDR2 are SGHVS and FQNEAQ. DNA for the CDR3: TGTGCCAGCAGCTACCAGCAAGAGACCCAGTACTTC. This codes for CASSYQQETQYF.

V gene TRBV11-3 combines with J gene TRBJ2-1, with 10 nucleotides matching TRBD1. This CDR3 has 15 residues. The ends lost 6 bases at V and 6 bases at J; junction bases unmatched: 8. Germline values: CDR1 SGHNT, CDR2 YENEEA. The CDR3 region has the DNA TGTGCCAGCAGTCTGACAGGGGGCACGGCCAATGAGCAGTTCTTC. Translating it yields CASSLTGGTANEQFF.

In its sample, this clonotype was seen a few times. The chain combines TRBV15 with TRBJ2-7; D perhaps matches TRBD1 (6 bases). The CDR3 is made up of 14 amino acids. Germline values: CDR1 LNHNV, CDR2 YYDKDF (reference sequence). Trimming cost V 5 bases and J 3 bases, with 14 bases left between them. CDR3 sequence reads: CATSSGTSIYEQYF. Here the CDR3 DNA reads TGTGCCACCAGCTCCGGGACATCGATCTACGAGCAGTACTTC.